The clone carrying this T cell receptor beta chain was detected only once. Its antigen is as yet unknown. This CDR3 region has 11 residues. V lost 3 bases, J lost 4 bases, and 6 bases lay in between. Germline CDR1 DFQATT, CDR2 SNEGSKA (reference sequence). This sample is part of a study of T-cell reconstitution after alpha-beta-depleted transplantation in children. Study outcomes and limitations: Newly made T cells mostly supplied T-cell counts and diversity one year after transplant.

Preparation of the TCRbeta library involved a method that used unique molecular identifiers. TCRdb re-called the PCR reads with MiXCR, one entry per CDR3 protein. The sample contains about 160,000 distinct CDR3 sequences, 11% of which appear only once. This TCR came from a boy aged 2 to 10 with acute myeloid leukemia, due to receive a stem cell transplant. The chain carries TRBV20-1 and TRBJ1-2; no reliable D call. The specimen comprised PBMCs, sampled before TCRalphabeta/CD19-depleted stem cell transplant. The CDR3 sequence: CSASSGYGYTF. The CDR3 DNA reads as TGCAGTGCTAGCTCGGGCTATGGCTACACCTTC.